These T cell receptor beta chains were read from a single sample in a study of blood T cell repertoires in COVID-19. Sequenced by immunoSEQ multiplex PCR; TCRdb stores in-frame clones only, minus some. Among about 400,000 clones listed, around nine tenths were seen once. Sequenced material: PBMCs or T cells enriched from blood (not recorded which). These receptors came from a woman younger than 35 with acute COVID-19. The CDR3 runs from the conserved cysteine through the conserved F or W. D genes are given only for firm matches. Expanded clones get a size class; other rows say once, few or many, or leave the size out.

clone_size: .
j_call: TRBJ1-4
v_call: TRBV11-2
d_call: .
cdr3_aa: CASSLGLNEKLFF
cdr3_nt: TGTGCCAGCAGCCTGGGACTCAATGAAAAACTGTTTTTT

clone_size: .
j_call: TRBJ2-5
v_call: TRBV20-1
d_call: .
cdr3_aa: CSLGQRETQYF
cdr3_nt: TGCAGTCTCGGACAGAGGGAGACCCAGTACTTC

clone_size: few
j_call: TRBJ1-2
v_call: TRBV7-9
d_call: TRBD1
cdr3_aa: CASSSSGTGGNGYTF
cdr3_nt: TGTGCCAGCAGCTCCTCCGGGACAGGGGGGAATGGCTACACCTTC

clone_size: .
j_call: TRBJ2-7
v_call: TRBV6-5
d_call: .
cdr3_aa: CASRETETYEQYF
cdr3_nt: TGTGCCAGCAGAGAGACAGAAACCTACGAGCAGTACTTC

clone_size: .
j_call: TRBJ1-2
v_call: TRBV7-6
d_call: .
cdr3_aa: CASSLAIGGDNYGYTF
cdr3_nt: TGTGCCAGCAGCTTAGCAATTGGCGGAGATAACTATGGCTACACCTTC

clone_size: few
j_call: TRBJ1-5
v_call: TRBV28
d_call: .
cdr3_aa: CASSLSGNQPQHF
cdr3_nt: TGTGCCAGCAGTTTATCGGGAAATCAGCCCCAGCATTTT

clone_size: .
j_call: TRBJ1-6
v_call: TRBV12-5
d_call: .
cdr3_aa: CASGLVDGRPPLHF
cdr3_nt: TGTGCTAGTGGTTTGGTAGACGGGAGGCCACCCCTCCACTTT

clone_size: .
j_call: TRBJ2-7
v_call: TRBV5-6
d_call: .
cdr3_aa: CASSLGQNYEQYF
cdr3_nt: TGTGCCAGCAGCTTGGGACAGAACTACGAGCAGTACTTC

clone_size: few
j_call: TRBJ1-5
v_call: TRBV19
d_call: TRBD1
cdr3_aa: CASSIIGQGGQPQHF
cdr3_nt: TGTGCCAGTAGTATAATTGGACAGGGAGGCCAGCCCCAGCATTTT

clone_size: .
j_call: TRBJ2-7
v_call: TRBV9
d_call: .
cdr3_aa: CASSVAEERSYEQYF
cdr3_nt: TGTGCCAGCAGCGTAGCTGAAGAGAGGAGCTACGAGCAGTACTTC

clone_size: once
j_call: TRBJ2-1
v_call: TRBV19
d_call: TRBD1
cdr3_aa: CASSANHAQGASYNEQFF
cdr3_nt: TGTGCCAGTAGCGCAAATCACGCACAGGGGGCATCCTACAATGAGCAGTTCTTC

clone_size: .
j_call: TRBJ1-1
v_call: TRBV7-8
d_call: .
cdr3_aa: CASSRNRVSNTEAFF
cdr3_nt: TGTGCCAGCAGCCGGAACAGGGTCTCGAACACTGAAGCTTTCTTT

clone_size: .
j_call: TRBJ2-1
v_call: TRBV7-9
d_call: TRBD2
cdr3_aa: CASSNPFAGGRDNEQFF
cdr3_nt: TGTGCCAGCAGCAACCCCTTTGCGGGAGGACGTGACAATGAGCAGTTCTTC

clone_size: .
j_call: TRBJ2-1
v_call: TRBV6-1
d_call: TRBD2
cdr3_aa: CASSGALAGASYNEQFF
cdr3_nt: TGTGCCAGCAGTGGCGCCCTAGCGGGGGCTTCCTACAATGAGCAGTTCTTC

clone_size: .
j_call: TRBJ1-4
v_call: TRBV6-1
d_call: TRBD1
cdr3_aa: CASSEWAGGEKLFF
cdr3_nt: TGTGCCAGCAGTGAATGGGCAGGGGGTGAAAAACTGTTTTTT

clone_size: .
j_call: TRBJ2-7
v_call: TRBV19
d_call: TRBD1
cdr3_aa: CASSINVGAGTGLYEQYF
cdr3_nt: TGTGCCAGTAGTATAAATGTCGGAGCCGGGACAGGACTTTACGAGCAGTACTTC

clone_size: .
j_call: TRBJ2-7
v_call: TRBV5-6
d_call: TRBD2
cdr3_aa: CASSLSAGGPGREQYF
cdr3_nt: TGTGCCAGCAGCTTGTCAGCGGGAGGGCCGGGGCGCGAGCAGTACTTC

clone_size: .
j_call: TRBJ2-1
v_call: TRBV9
d_call: TRBD2
cdr3_aa: CASSVGTSGGPYNEQFF
cdr3_nt: TGTGCCAGCAGCGTCGGAACCAGCGGGGGCCCCTACAATGAGCAGTTCTTC

clone_size: once
j_call: TRBJ1-4
v_call: TRBV7-7
d_call: .
cdr3_aa: CASSLSDGHNEKLFF
cdr3_nt: TGTGCCAGCAGCCTGTCGGACGGACATAATGAAAAACTGTTTTTT

clone_size: .
j_call: TRBJ2-2
v_call: TRBV9
d_call: TRBD1
cdr3_aa: CASSVSPSGGALTGELFF
cdr3_nt: TGTGCCAGCAGCGTAAGCCCGTCAGGGGGCGCGTTGACCGGGGAGCTGTTTTTT

clone_size: .
j_call: TRBJ1-1
v_call: TRBV3-1/TRBV3-2
d_call: TRBD1
cdr3_aa: CASSPDRARSTEAFF
cdr3_nt: TGTGCCAGCAGCCCGGACAGGGCTAGGAGCACTGAAGCTTTCTTT

clone_size: once
j_call: TRBJ2-7
v_call: TRBV7-8
d_call: TRBD2
cdr3_aa: CASSFGSGGSYEQYF
cdr3_nt: TGTGCCAGCAGCTTTGGTAGCGGGGGGTCGTACGAGCAGTACTTC

clone_size: .
j_call: TRBJ2-2
v_call: TRBV19
d_call: .
cdr3_aa: CASSIDRVTGELFF
cdr3_nt: TGTGCCAGTAGTATAGATCGAGTCACCGGGGAGCTGTTTTTT

clone_size: .
j_call: TRBJ1-1
v_call: TRBV12-3/TRBV12-4
d_call: .
cdr3_aa: CASSSGGNTEAFF
cdr3_nt: TGTGCCAGCAGTTCCGGGGGGAACACTGAAGCTTTCTTT

clone_size: once
j_call: TRBJ2-1
v_call: TRBV19
d_call: .
cdr3_aa: CASSISPRGEQFF
cdr3_nt: TGTGCCAGTAGTATTTCCCCCAGGGGTGAGCAGTTCTTC

clone_size: .
j_call: TRBJ2-7
v_call: TRBV28
d_call: .
cdr3_aa: CAIQSRGYEQYF
cdr3_nt: TGTGCCATTCAATCTAGGGGCTACGAGCAGTACTTC

clone_size: .
j_call: TRBJ2-7
v_call: TRBV18
d_call: .
cdr3_aa: CASSPQGWTEYEQYF
cdr3_nt: TGTGCCAGCTCACCTCAGGGGTGGACCGAATACGAGCAGTACTTC

clone_size: .
j_call: TRBJ2-3
v_call: TRBV9
d_call: .
cdr3_aa: CAPSHTQYF
cdr3_nt: TGTGCCCCTAGTCATACGCAGTATTTT

clone_size: .
j_call: TRBJ1-6
v_call: TRBV5-1
d_call: .
cdr3_aa: CASSLTPGFLNSPLHF
cdr3_nt: TGCGCCAGCAGCTTGACTCCAGGGTTCCTTAATTCACCCCTCCACTTT

clone_size: .
j_call: TRBJ2-1
v_call: TRBV13
d_call: .
cdr3_aa: CASSFLAIYNEQFF
cdr3_nt: TGTGCCAGCAGCTTCCTGGCAATATACAATGAGCAGTTCTTC

clone_size: .
j_call: TRBJ2-2
v_call: TRBV19
d_call: .
cdr3_aa: CASTGGLPITGELFF
cdr3_nt: TGTGCCAGTACGGGCGGGCTACCAATAACCGGGGAGCTGTTTTTT

clone_size: few
j_call: TRBJ1-3
v_call: TRBV2
d_call: .
cdr3_aa: CASSELAGNTIYF
cdr3_nt: TGTGCCAGCAGTGAGTTAGCAGGAAACACCATATATTTT

clone_size: .
j_call: TRBJ1-4
v_call: TRBV11-2
d_call: .
cdr3_aa: CASSLDEVGKLFF
cdr3_nt: TGTGCCAGCAGCTTAGACGAAGTCGGAAAACTGTTTTTT

clone_size: .
j_call: TRBJ1-2
v_call: TRBV2
d_call: .
cdr3_aa: CASSFRDFLYGYTF
cdr3_nt: TGTGCCAGCAGCTTCCGGGATTTTCTCTATGGCTACACCTTC

clone_size: .
j_call: TRBJ2-1
v_call: TRBV9
d_call: TRBD2
cdr3_aa: CASSGLAGDREQFF
cdr3_nt: TGTGCCAGCAGTGGACTAGCCGGCGACCGGGAGCAGTTCTTC

clone_size: .
j_call: TRBJ1-2
v_call: TRBV19
d_call: .
cdr3_aa: CASSILSNYGYTF
cdr3_nt: TGTGCCAGTAGTATCCTTTCTAACTATGGCTACACCTTC

clone_size: .
j_call: TRBJ2-1
v_call: TRBV19
d_call: .
cdr3_aa: CASRRLAGDEQFF
cdr3_nt: TGTGCCAGTAGACGGTTGGCCGGAGATGAGCAGTTCTTC

clone_size: .
j_call: TRBJ1-2
v_call: TRBV5-4
d_call: .
cdr3_aa: CASSLERRRDGYTF
cdr3_nt: TGTGCCAGCAGCTTGGAACGTCGGAGAGATGGCTACACCTTC

clone_size: .
j_call: TRBJ2-2
v_call: TRBV6-5
d_call: TRBD2
cdr3_aa: CASSYRGGRNTGELFF
cdr3_nt: TGTGCCAGCAGTTACCGGGGCGGGAGAAACACCGGGGAGCTGTTTTTT

clone_size: .
j_call: TRBJ1-2
v_call: TRBV5-6
d_call: TRBD1
cdr3_aa: CASNRQGRYGYTF
cdr3_nt: TGTGCCAGCAATAGACAGGGGAGATATGGCTACACCTTC

clone_size: .
j_call: TRBJ1-2
v_call: TRBV7-2
d_call: .
cdr3_aa: CASSLAQTIYGYTF
cdr3_nt: TGTGCCAGCAGCTTAGCACAGACCATCTATGGCTACACCTTC

clone_size: .
j_call: TRBJ2-1
v_call: TRBV7-2
d_call: TRBD2
cdr3_aa: CASSFLGSGYYNEQFF
cdr3_nt: TGTGCCAGCAGCTTCCTGGGTAGCGGGTACTACAATGAGCAGTTCTTC

clone_size: .
j_call: TRBJ1-5
v_call: TRBV28
d_call: .
cdr3_aa: CASSGFGDYQPQHF
cdr3_nt: TGTGCCAGCAGCGGATTCGGGGATTATCAGCCCCAGCATTTT

clone_size: .
j_call: TRBJ2-2
v_call: TRBV18
d_call: TRBD1
cdr3_aa: CASSPQGGQGTGELFF
cdr3_nt: TGTGCCAGCTCACCACAGGGCGGACAGGGGACCGGGGAGCTGTTTTTT

clone_size: .
j_call: TRBJ2-5
v_call: TRBV7-2
d_call: .
cdr3_aa: CASGRGLGAQYF
cdr3_nt: TGTGCCAGTGGGAGGGGGTTAGGGGCCCAGTACTTC

clone_size: .
j_call: TRBJ1-2
v_call: TRBV29-1
d_call: TRBD1
cdr3_aa: CSVQRQGARGYGYTF
cdr3_nt: TGCAGCGTCCAGAGACAGGGGGCGCGAGGCTATGGCTACACCTTC

clone_size: .
j_call: TRBJ1-5
v_call: TRBV5-1
d_call: .
cdr3_aa: CASSLEGLQPQHF
cdr3_nt: TGCGCCAGCAGCTTGGAGGGGCTTCAGCCCCAGCATTTT

clone_size: .
j_call: TRBJ2-1
v_call: TRBV9
d_call: TRBD2
cdr3_aa: CASSVPDGLAGGYNEQFF
cdr3_nt: TGTGCCAGCAGCGTACCTGATGGACTAGCGGGAGGGTACAATGAGCAGTTCTTC

clone_size: .
j_call: TRBJ1-5
v_call: TRBV29-1
d_call: .
cdr3_aa: CSVAYLQGGNQPQHF
cdr3_nt: TGCAGCGTCGCGTACTTACAGGGTGGCAATCAGCCCCAGCATTTT

clone_size: .
j_call: TRBJ2-4
v_call: TRBV5-8
d_call: .
cdr3_aa: CASSSSEEGNIQYF
cdr3_nt: TGTGCCAGCAGCTCCTCAGAGGAGGGAAACATTCAGTACTTC

clone_size: .
j_call: TRBJ1-1
v_call: TRBV6-5
d_call: TRBD1
cdr3_aa: CASTDEWDRRGEAFF
cdr3_nt: TGTGCCAGCACCGATGAGTGGGACAGGAGGGGTGAAGCTTTCTTT

clone_size: .
j_call: TRBJ1-1
v_call: TRBV12-5
d_call: TRBD1
cdr3_aa: CASGFRLPEGTGRNTEAFF
cdr3_nt: TGTGCTAGTGGTTTCCGCCTGCCGGAGGGGACAGGAAGGAACACTGAAGCTTTCTTT

clone_size: .
j_call: TRBJ1-6
v_call: TRBV20-1
d_call: .
cdr3_aa: CSASGGGGYNSPLHF
cdr3_nt: TGCAGTGCTAGTGGGGGGGGCGGCTATAATTCACCCCTCCACTTT